Below are 11 T cell receptor beta chains sequenced from a single sample in a study of T cell responses to AZD1222 COVID-19 vaccine. Clones were sequenced by immunoSEQ multiplex PCR, and TCRdb holds only the in-frame ones, with some missing. This table has 100,000 to 120,000 clones, about nine tenths appearing once. The source material was peripheral blood, sampled on day 0 of AZD1222 vaccination. The origin of the receptors is an adult in good health.

This chain uses TRBV27 with TRBJ2-3, with a tentative D call TRBD2 (5 bases). This CDR3 spans 14 amino acids. V lost 6 bases to trimming and J lost 5 bases, with 15 bases between them. CDR1 MNHEY and CDR2 SMNVEV come from the germline V gene (reference sequence). CDR3 DNA: TGTGCCAGCAGACCCCTCGGACTTATAGATACGCAGTATTTT. It encodes CASRPLGLIDTQYF.

The V and J genes are TRBV4-2 and TRBJ2-3, with 9 nucleotides matching TRBD2. The CDR3 has 15 residues. Losses at the gene ends were 0 bases for V and 5 bases for J; bases not matched to a gene: 3. In germline, CDR1 is LGHNA, CDR2 YNFKEQ. CDR3 protein: CASSQEEAGGDTQYF. DNA of the CDR3: TGTGCCAGCAGCCAAGAAGAAGCGGGGGGAGATACGCAGTATTTT.

This chain links TRBV4-1 with TRBJ1-2; maybe TRBD1 (6 bases). The CDR3 contains 14 residues. CDR1 is MGHRA and CDR2 is YSYEKL in the germline V gene. The V gene lost 5 bases and the J gene lost 1 base, with 11 bases spanning the gap. CDR3: CASSVDRNNYGYTF. CDR3 DNA: TGCGCCAGCAGCGTAGACAGGAATAACTATGGCTACACCTTC.

The chain combines TRBV4-1 with TRBJ1-5; a weak D match, TRBD1 (5 bases). CDR1 and CDR2 from the germline V gene are MGHRA and YSYEKL. The CDR3 has 14 residues. V was trimmed by 1 base and J by 5 bases, leaving 9 bases between them. The CDR3 DNA reads as TGCGCCAGCAGCCAAGCCGGCAGGGATCAGCCCCAGCATTTT. Protein sequence: CASSQAGRDQPQHF.

J is TRBJ1-5 and V is TRBV30, with 8 bases aligning to TRBD1. There are 14 residues in the CDR3. Germline loops: CDR1 GTSNPN, CDR2 SVGIG (reference sequence). After removal of 0 bases from V and 4 bases from J, the junction contained 2 bases not matched to a gene. CDR3 in DNA: TGTGCCTGGAGTGTTAACAGGGGGAATCAGCCCCAGCATTTT. Its translation is CAWSVNRGNQPQHF.

The V call is TRBV21-1, the J call TRBJ1-2; the tabulated D call, TRBD1, remains unverified against the DNA. TRBV21-1 is a recognized pseudogene. The CDR3 sequence is 16 residues long. CDR3 amino acids: CASSRIAEQGSNGYTF. The DNA of the CDR3 is TGTGCCAGCAGCCGAATTGCCGAACAGGGGTCGAATGGCTACACCTTC.

The chain joins TRBV7-6 to TRBJ1-2, with 8 bases aligning to TRBD1. V shed 4 bases, J shed 4 bases, and the junction held 11 bases outside the gene matches. Germline CDR1 reads SGHVS; CDR2 reads FNYEAQ. The CDR3 runs to 16 residues. The CDR3 spells CASSSTTGTGSYGYTF. The CDR3, as DNA: TGTGCCAGCAGCTCCACTACCGGGACAGGTTCCTATGGCTACACCTTC.

This chain uses TRBV18 with TRBJ1-2; D is ambiguous. This CDR3 contains 13 residues. Germline V gene sequence: CDR1 KGHSH, CDR2 LQKENI. Trimming took off 1 base at V and 8 bases at J, with 11 bases between the two ends. CDR3 region: CASSPLIQEGYTF. The CDR3 bases are TGTGCCAGCTCACCACTAATTCAAGAGGGCTACACCTTC.

This chain connects TRBV7-8 to TRBJ2-5; D remains unclear. The V gene's germline CDR1 is SGHVS and CDR2 FQNEAQ. The length of the CDR3 is 15 residues. V lost 5 bases, J lost 2 bases, and 15 bases lay in between. The DNA for the CDR3 is TGTGCCAGCAGCACATACGGGTCATTGCAAGAGACCCAGTACTTC. Its translation is CASSTYGSLQETQYF.

V is TRBV9 and J is TRBJ2-1, with D possibly matching TRBD2 (6 bases). The CDR3 spans 15 residues. The germline V gene has CDR1 SGDLS and CDR2 YYNGEE. Trimming took off 1 base at V and 4 bases at J, with 12 bases between the two ends. In DNA form, the CDR3 reads TGTGCCAGCAGCGTATCTCTAGCGCATTACAATGAGCAGTTCTTC. Amino acids: CASSVSLAHYNEQFF.

The J gene is TRBJ1-2, the V gene TRBV28, with TRBD1 matching 10 bases. After removal of 6 bases from V and 4 bases from J, the junction contained 11 bases not matched to a gene. The CDR3 runs 16 residues. The germline gives CDR1 MDHEN, CDR2 SYDVKM. CDR3 sequence reads: CASSDPGQGRSYGYTF. The CDR3 region has the DNA TGTGCCAGCAGCGATCCGGGACAGGGGAGAAGCTATGGCTACACCTTC.